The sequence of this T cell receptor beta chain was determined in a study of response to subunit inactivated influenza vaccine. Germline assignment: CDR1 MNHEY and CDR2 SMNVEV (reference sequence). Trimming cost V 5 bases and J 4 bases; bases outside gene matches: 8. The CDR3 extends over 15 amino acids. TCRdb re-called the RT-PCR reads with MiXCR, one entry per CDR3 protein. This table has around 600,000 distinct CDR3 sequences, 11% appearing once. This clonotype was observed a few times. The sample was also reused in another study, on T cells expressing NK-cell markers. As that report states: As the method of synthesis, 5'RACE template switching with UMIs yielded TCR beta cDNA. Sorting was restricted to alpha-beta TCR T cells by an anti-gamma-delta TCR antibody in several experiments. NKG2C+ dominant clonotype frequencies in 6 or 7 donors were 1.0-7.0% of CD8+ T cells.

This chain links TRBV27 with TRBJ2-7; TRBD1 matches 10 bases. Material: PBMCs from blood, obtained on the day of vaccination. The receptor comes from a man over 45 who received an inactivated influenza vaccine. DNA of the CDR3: TGTGCCAGCAGTGTGGGACAGGGGATTCAATACGAGCAGTACTTC. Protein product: CASSVGQGIQYEQYF.